This is a list of T cell receptor beta chains from one sample in a study of cytomegalovirus exposure and HLA in healthy donors. Only in-frame clones appear in the TCRdb table, and some are missing; sequencing was by immunoSEQ multiplex PCR. The sample carries around 99,000 clones, around 73% recorded once. Sample: PBMCs. These TCRs come from a man aged 40-49 years in good health and CMV-seronegative. Both conserved end residues are part of each CDR3. A D gene is named only where the DNA matches it firmly. Clone size is not always given. Where it is, it says once, few, many or a class for expanded clones.

>TRBJ2-3|.|.|TRBV5-1
TGCGCCAGCAGCCGGGAGGGGGCCACAGATACGCAGTATTTT
CASSREGATDTQYF
>TRBJ2-7|TRBD2|few|TRBV28
TGTGCCAGCAACACCCTAGCGGGGGGGCTCTACGAGCAGTACTTC
CASNTLAGGLYEQYF
>TRBJ1-6|TRBD1|.|TRBV28
TGTGCCAGCAGTCCCCGGACAGGGGGGAATTCACCCCTCCACTTT
CASSPRTGGNSPLHF
>TRBJ1-2|TRBD1|once|TRBV29-1
TGCAGCGTTGAAAAGGGGACAGGGGGTATCTATGGCTACACCTTC
CSVEKGTGGIYGYTF
>TRBJ1-1|TRBD1|.|TRBV5-6
TGTGCCAGCAGCTTGGGACAGGGAGGCACTGAAGCTTTCTTT
CASSLGQGGTEAFF
>TRBJ1-4|.|.|TRBV5-4
TGTGCCAGCAGCTTGACGGGAGTAAATGAAAAACTGTTTTTT
CASSLTGVNEKLFF
>TRBJ2-2|TRBD1|.|TRBV11-3
TGTGCCAGCAGCCAGACTGACAGGGCTAACACCGGGGAGCTGTTTTTT
CASSQTDRANTGELFF
>TRBJ2-1|.|.|TRBV7-2
TGTGCCAGCAGCTTAACCTCGGGACTCAACTCCTACAATGAGCAGTTCTTC
CASSLTSGLNSYNEQFF
>TRBJ1-3|.|few|TRBV6-1
TGTGCCAGCAGTGAACGGCAGGCTGGAAACACCATATATTTT
CASSERQAGNTIYF
>TRBJ2-1|TRBD1|.|TRBV18
TGTGCCAGCTCACCGTTGGGACAGGGTGAAAACAATGAGCAGTTCTTC
CASSPLGQGENNEQFF
>TRBJ2-1|TRBD2|.|TRBV2
TGTGCCAGCAGGGGGGGTTGGGGGGGATACAATGAGCAGTTCTTC
CASRGGWGGYNEQFF
>TRBJ2-3|TRBD2|few|TRBV4-2
TGTGCCAGCAGCCGGGGACTAGCGGGGGGAGATACGCAGTATTTT
CASSRGLAGGDTQYF
>TRBJ2-2|TRBD1|.|TRBV5-4
TGTGCCAGCAGCGAGGACGGGACAGGGGGTACCGGGGAGCTGTTTTTT
CASSEDGTGGTGELFF
>TRBJ2-1|TRBD1|once|TRBV5-1
TGCGCCAGCAGCTTGGAAGGGACAGCCACGAATGAGCAGTTCTTC
CASSLEGTATNEQFF
>TRBJ2-7|.|.|TRBV7-9
TGTGCCAGCAGCTTAGTGGGGGGATCCTACGAGCAGTACTTC
CASSLVGGSYEQYF
>TRBJ1-1|TRBD1|once|TRBV7-9
TGTGCCAGCAGCTCGGGTCTACAGGGGACTGCGAACACTGAAGCTTTCTTT
CASSSGLQGTANTEAFF
>TRBJ2-5|TRBD1|.|TRBV23-1
TGCGCCAGCCCCCCAGGGGGAAACCAAGAGACCCAGTACTTC
CASPPGGNQETQYF
>TRBJ2-1|TRBD2|.|TRBV19
TGTGTCAGTAGTGCCACGGCTAGGGCAACTAGCGGGCGGAATGAGCAGTTCTTC
CVSSATARATSGRNEQFF
>TRBJ1-5|TRBD1|.|TRBV6-1
TGTGCCAGCAAGTCAGGGGGATCAAGCAATCAGCCCCAGCATTTT
CASKSGGSSNQPQHF
>TRBJ1-5|.|.|TRBV2
TGTGCCAGCAGTGAAAGGACAGACTATCAGCCCCAGCATTTT
CASSERTDYQPQHF
>TRBJ1-1|.|.|TRBV19
TGTGCCAGTGGAGGGGCCAGCGACAACACTGAAGCTTTCTTT
CASGGASDNTEAFF
>TRBJ1-1|.|.|TRBV29-1
TGCAGCGCCTGGGGAGTCGTTAGGACTGAAGCTTTCTTT
CSAWGVVRTEAFF
>TRBJ2-7|TRBD2|once|TRBV5-1
TGCGCCAGCAGCTTGTACGGACTAGCCTCCGAGCAGTACTTC
CASSLYGLASEQYF
>TRBJ1-6|.|.|TRBV28
TGTGCCAGCAGTCCCGGGACAATCGGATATAATTCACCCCTCCACTTT
CASSPGTIGYNSPLHF
>TRBJ2-1|.|.|TRBV5-8
TGTGCCAGCAGCTTCACCCAGAGGGCGAGACGGCGGGGAAGGCAGTTCTTC
CASSFTQRARRRGRQFF
>TRBJ2-1|TRBD2|.|TRBV6-4
TGTGCCAGCAGTGCAAAAGCTAGCGGGGACTACAATGAGCAGTTCTTC
CASSAKASGDYNEQFF
>TRBJ1-5|.|few|TRBV28
TGTGCCAGCAGTTTACGGTCAGGGCATCAGCCCCAGCATTTT
CASSLRSGHQPQHF
>TRBJ1-6|.|.|TRBV6-5
TGTGCCAGCAGTTACTCGGGGACTTATAATTCACCCCTCCACTTT
CASSYSGTYNSPLHF
>TRBJ2-3|.|.|TRBV4-1
TGCGCCAGCAGCCAAGAAGAGGATAGCGGCCACACAGATACGCAGTATTTT
CASSQEEDSGHTDTQYF
>TRBJ1-5|TRBD1|.|TRBV28
TGTGCCAGCACCCCATTAGACAGGGATTATCAGCCCCAGCATTTT
CASTPLDRDYQPQHF
>TRBJ2-7|TRBD2|once|TRBV9
TGTGCCAGCAGCGAGGGACTAGCGGCAAGCTACGAGCAGTACTTC
CASSEGLAASYEQYF
>TRBJ2-7|.|.|TRBV7-9
TGTGCCAGCAGCTTACCCGGGACTCGCGGCGAGCAGTACTTC
CASSLPGTRGEQYF
>TRBJ1-2|TRBD1|.|TRBV6-1
TGTGCCAGCAGTGTGACAGGGGGCGAGGGCTATGGCTACACCTTC
CASSVTGGEGYGYTF
>TRBJ2-2|TRBD2|few|TRBV7-3
TGTGCCAGCAGCTTAAGAGGTAGCGGGGGTCCCACCGGGGAGCTGTTTTTT
CASSLRGSGGPTGELFF
>TRBJ1-5|TRBD1|.|TRBV30
TGTGCCTGGAGAGAGACAGGGGGCGAACAGCCCCAGCATTTT
CAWRETGGEQPQHF
>TRBJ2-7|.|.|TRBV14
TGTGCCAGCAGCCAAGATCTGACTTCCAGGGTCAACGAGCAGTACTTC
CASSQDLTSRVNEQYF
>TRBJ2-2|.|few|TRBV6-5
TGTGCCAGCAGTAGCAGGGTGGCAAACACCGGGGAGCTGTTTTTT
CASSSRVANTGELFF
>TRBJ2-7|.|.|TRBV10-3
TGTGCCATCAGTGAGAGGGGTCTCTCCTACGAGCAGTACTTC
CAISERGLSYEQYF
>TRBJ2-5|.|.|TRBV28
TGTGCCAGCAGTCCGCCGGGCTCCAAAGCGGGAGAGACCCAGTACTTC
CASSPPGSKAGETQYF
>TRBJ2-5|.|.|TRBV2
TGTGCCGTCCACGAAGGGGCCCAAGAGACCCAGTACTTC
CAVHEGAQETQYF
>TRBJ2-1|.|.|TRBV20-1
TGCAGTGCTAGAAGTGGCCCTGAGCAGTTCTTC
CSARSGPEQFF
>TRBJ2-1|.|once|TRBV19
TGTGCCAGCCAAAAAGGGGATTCTTTGGGGTACAATGAGCAGTTCTTC
CASQKGDSLGYNEQFF
>TRBJ1-2|.|.|TRBV5-4
TGTGCCAGCAGCGTTTGGACAGCGGAGAACTATGGCTACACCTTC
CASSVWTAENYGYTF
>TRBJ1-2|TRBD1|.|TRBV4-2
TGTGCCAGCAGCCAAGTAAGTCCGGGACAGTCTAACTATGGCTACACCTTC
CASSQVSPGQSNYGYTF
>TRBJ2-7|.|.|TRBV5-4
TGTGCCAGCAGCACACAACAGGGCGGCGAGCAGTACTTC
CASSTQQGGEQYF